The 7 T cell receptor beta chains below all came from one sample that was sequenced in a study of CD8+CD57+ T cells in acquired aplastic anemia. Genomic DNA constituted the template upon which TCR beta VDJ and CDR3 profiling was performed. TCRdb itself ran the reads through MiXCR, one entry per CDR3 protein. This table has roughly 200,000 distinct CDR3 sequences, approximately 60% appearing once. The sequenced sample consisted of sorted CD4+, CD8+, or CD8+CD57+ T cells (not recorded which) from PBMCs. These receptors all stem from a human donor in good health.

The CDR3 region has the DNA TGCAGTGCTAGAACCCCTAGCGGGGGATACTACAATGAGCAGTTCTTC. It encodes CSARTPSGGYYNEQFF. This chain uses TRBV20-1 with TRBJ2-1; 10 bases line up with TRBD2. The CDR3 runs 16 residues. In germline, CDR1 is DFQATT, CDR2 SNEGSKA (reference sequence). V lost 2 bases, J lost 3 bases, and 7 bases stayed unmatched.

This clonotype turned up a few times. The chain joins TRBV20-1 to TRBJ2-7, with D perhaps TRBD1 (5 bases). V lost 0 bases and J lost 6, with 9 bases in between. Germline CDR1 reads DFQATT; CDR2 reads SNEGSKA (reference sequence). CDR3 size: 12 residues. For the CDR3, the DNA is TGCAGTGCTAGAGAACCAGGGCGCGAGCAGTACTTC. It codes for CSAREPGREQYF.

V is TRBV2 and J is TRBJ2-1; D not resolved. From germline, CDR1 is SNHLY and CDR2 FYNNEI. Trimming shortened V by 4 bases and J by 10 bases, and 8 bases separated the two germline ends. The CDR3 has 11 residues. DNA of the CDR3: TGTGCCAGCAGTGCTATAGGGGAGCAGTTCTTC. Translating it yields CASSAIGEQFF.

The sample holds many counts of this clonotype. V and J are TRBV5-1 and TRBJ2-7, with a weak D call TRBD1 (6 bases). CDR3 size: 13 residues. Germline-derived CDR1 and CDR2 are SGHRS and YFSETQ. Between the trimmed V and J ends, which lost 4 bases and 3 bases, there was a span of 11 bases. CDR3 protein: CASSTGIGYEQYF. The CDR3 DNA reads TGCGCCAGCAGCACAGGGATAGGCTACGAGCAGTACTTC. Drawing the rest from reference TRBV5-1 and TRBJ2-7, the complete variable domain is KAGVTQTPRYLIKTRGQQVTLSCSPISGHRSVSWYQQTPGQGLQFLFEYFSETQRNKGNFPGRFSGRQFSNSRSEMNVSTLELGDSALYLCASSTGIGYEQYFGPGTRLTVT.

CDR3 bases: TGCGCCGGGGAGCGGGGGCTCGGTGAAGCTTTCTTT. Residues: CAGERGLGEAFF. V and J are TRBV10-1 and TRBJ1-1, with a possible D match to TRBD1 (6 bases). V lost 11 bases, J lost 7 bases, and 17 bases lay in between. The length of the CDR3 is 12 residues. From germline, CDR1 is WNHNN and CDR2 SYGVQD (reference sequence).

V gene TRBV7-2 combines with J gene TRBJ2-3, with 11 bases identical to TRBD2. The CDR3 runs to 16 residues. Germline trimming cut 2 bases from V and 2 bases from J; bases unmatched to any gene: 3. Germline values: CDR1 SGHTA, CDR2 FQGNSA. CDR3 nucleotides: TGTGCCAGCAGCTTATTGGGACTAGCGGTCACAGATACGCAGTATTTT. Its protein is CASSLLGLAVTDTQYF.

The chain combines TRBV7-2 with TRBJ2-1; a weak D match, TRBD2 (5 bases). The CDR3 covers 11 residues. The ends were cut back, 5 bases at V and 10 bases at J, with 9 bases in the middle. The germline gives CDR1 SGHTA, CDR2 FQGNSA. The CDR3 coding sequence is TGTGCCAGCAGCCCGCGACTAGAGCAGTTCTTC. Protein product: CASSPRLEQFF.